A single T cell receptor (beta chain) is shown here with its context. The target of this receptor is not known. A read error may explain this, as a much larger clone is one base away. The entry originates in a study of tumor and adjacent non-tumor tissue in lung cancer (dated by TCRdb to the late 2010s). Study-wide context: The cohort included around eleven adenocarcinoma, 2 squamous cell carcinoma and 1 small cell lung cancer patients. Using bulk TCRbeta repertoires from some 15 lung cancer patients, the study set lung tumor tissue side by side with matched distant non-tumor lung tissue. Sequencing produced more than 100,000,000 productive TCRbeta reads in total, an average of approximately 4.1 million reads per sample. For each patient, one tumor sample and one normal lung sample were taken, giving about 31 paired specimens that underwent TCRbeta CDR3 sequencing. Among the roughly 15 patients, ages ranged from about 31 to 76 years, roughly ten were men and 5 were women, and disease was TNM stage I to III. The full study reports these points: Peripheral blood was not sequenced, so blood TCRbeta repertoires in these lung cancer patients were not examined. Tumor tissue showed significantly higher TCR diversity (inverse Simpson) than normal lung tissue, at about 400 vs 150 (P = 0.0075, Mann-Whitney U test). The sequencing platform is not named in the methods, and unique molecular identifiers are not mentioned. TCR diversity was significantly higher in younger patients, and greater tumor TCR diversity was associated with shorter overall survival and shorter disease-free survival. In normal lung, the top 100 clones accounted for a significantly larger cumulative share of the repertoire than in tumor tissue. With only roughly 15 patients in the cohort, the authors noted that larger samples and more detailed clinical data are needed.

RNA was isolated from bulk unsorted tissue, and RNA quality was assessed with a NanoDrop ND-1000 and an Agilent 2100. Normal lung samples were distant non-tumor tissue taken more than 3 cm from the tumor edge. Newly diagnosed lung cancer patients without prior chemotherapy who had been admitted for thoracic surgery in China between August and November 2014 were enrolled as donors. Patients with previous radiotherapy or chemotherapy, or with another concurrent cancer, were excluded from the study. Pieces of surgical tissue measuring about 1-2 cm3 were kept in RNAlater solution and stored at -80 degrees C until use. From the germline V gene, CDR1 is SGHAT and CDR2 is FQNNGV. The V end loses 0 bases and the J end loses 4 bases, and a stretch of 9 bases separates them. The CDR3 goes from the cysteine to the phenylalanine over 14 residues. CDR3 DNA is the only sequence kept; it has 42 bases, read in frame from the first base.

Libraries were built with multiplex PCR. The sequencing machine was an Illumina HiSeq 2500. TCRbeta libraries were constructed through three rounds of nested PCR with primers (Table S4) according to protocols adapted from ARM-PCR. Before sequencing, PCR products of 200-500 bp were excised from the gel and purified with the QIAquick gel extraction kit. Under the source paper's analysis protocol: Reads were cleaned using Trimmomatic, were merged into complete CDR3 sequences using FLASH, and were assigned to V(D)J germline segments using MiTCR. VDJtools was used to compute clonal diversity as the inverse Simpson's index. Productive reads were defined as in-frame sequences without a premature stop codon. In-frame beta chains were kept once TCRdb had trimmed the public reads at Q25 with fastp and called clones with MiXCR. Rows matching on CDR3 protein sequence are summarized as one entry with the most common DNA and genes. TCRdb, rather than the study authors, made the V and J calls. The sample contains about 90,000 distinct CDR3 sequences, around three quarters of them found a single time. The ten largest clones take up just over 20% of the sample.

Material: distant non-tumor lung tissue. The receptor comes from a woman in her fifties or sixties with non-small cell lung cancer. This sequence uses TRBV11-2 and TRBJ1-2; TRBD1 is a weak D gene call, 5 bases matching. The DNA is as follows: TGTGCCAGCAGCTTAGATAGGGGATGCTATGGCTACACCTTC. It encodes CASSLDRGCYGYTF.